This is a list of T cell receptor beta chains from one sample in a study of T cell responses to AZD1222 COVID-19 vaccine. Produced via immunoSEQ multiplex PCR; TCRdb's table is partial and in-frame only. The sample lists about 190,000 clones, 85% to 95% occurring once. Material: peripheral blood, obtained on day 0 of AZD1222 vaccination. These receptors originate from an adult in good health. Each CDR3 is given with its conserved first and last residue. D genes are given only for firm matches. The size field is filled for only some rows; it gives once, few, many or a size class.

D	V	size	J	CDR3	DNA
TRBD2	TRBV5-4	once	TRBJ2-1	CASSTGLAGDLRQFF	TGTGCCAGCAGCACAGGACTAGCGGGAGATTTAAGGCAGTTCTTC
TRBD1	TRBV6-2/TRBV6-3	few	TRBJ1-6	CASSYSSGGNSPLHF	TGTGCCAGCAGTTACTCTTCAGGGGGGAATTCACCCCTCCACTTT
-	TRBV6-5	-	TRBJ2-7	CASSRDGGEQYF	TGTGCCAGCAGCAGAGACGGAGGCGAGCAGTACTTC
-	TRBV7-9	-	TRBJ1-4	CASSLALGVGEKLFF	TGTGCCAGCAGCTTAGCGCTTGGGGTTGGAGAAAAACTGTTTTTT
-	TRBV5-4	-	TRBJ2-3	CASSSSGTDTQYF	TGTGCCAGCAGTTCCTCGGGGACAGATACGCAGTATTTT
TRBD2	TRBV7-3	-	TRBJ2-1	CASSLTTSGSHNEQFF	TGTGCCAGCAGCTTAACGACTAGCGGGAGCCATAATGAGCAGTTCTTC
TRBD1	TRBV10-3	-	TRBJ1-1	CAIGQGETEAFF	TGTGCCATCGGACAGGGGGAAACTGAAGCTTTCTTT
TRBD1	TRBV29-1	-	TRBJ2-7	CSADSAGGGEQYF	TGCAGCGCTGACTCGGCAGGGGGCGGCGAGCAGTACTTC
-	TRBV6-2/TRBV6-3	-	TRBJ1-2	CASSRTAGLYGYTF	TGTGCCAGCAGCAGGACCGCGGGCCTCTATGGCTACACCTTC
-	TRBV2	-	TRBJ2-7	CASSSGTVEQYF	TGTGCCAGCAGTTCGGGGACCGTCGAGCAGTACTTC
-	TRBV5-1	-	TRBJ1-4	CASSLFGQTNEKLFF	TGCGCCAGCAGCTTATTCGGACAGACTAATGAAAAACTGTTTTTT
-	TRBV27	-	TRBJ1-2	CAIRAPPYGYTF	TGTGCCATCCGGGCCCCGCCATATGGCTACACCTTC
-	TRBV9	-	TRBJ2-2	CASSAGESGELFF	TGTGCCAGCAGCGCGGGGGAAAGCGGGGAGCTGTTTTTT
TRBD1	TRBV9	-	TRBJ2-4	CASTPGQSDKNIQYF	TGTGCCAGCACCCCGGGACAGTCGGACAAAAACATTCAGTACTTC
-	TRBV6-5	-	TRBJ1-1	CASSYLRTRMNTEAFF	TGTGCCAGCAGCTACCTCCGGACCCGAATGAACACTGAAGCTTTCTTT
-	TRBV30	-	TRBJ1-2	CAWSGPNLNYGYTF	TGTGCCTGGAGTGGCCCGAACCTTAACTATGGCTACACCTTC
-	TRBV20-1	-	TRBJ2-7	CSLQGEGEQYF	TGCAGCCTACAGGGTGAAGGCGAGCAGTACTTC
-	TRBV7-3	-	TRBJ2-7	CASSLVPGNEQYF	TGTGCCAGCAGCTTGGTTCCTGGAAACGAGCAGTACTTC
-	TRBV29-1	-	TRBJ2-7	CSVLLAPPEQYF	TGCAGCGTCCTGCTGGCCCCGCCCGAGCAGTACTTC
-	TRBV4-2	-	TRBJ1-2	CASSRTNYGYTF	TGTGCCAGCAGCCGAACAAACTATGGCTACACCTTC
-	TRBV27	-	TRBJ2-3	CASSAKGWGNTQYF	TGTGCCAGCAGCGCAAAAGGCTGGGGGAATACGCAGTATTTT
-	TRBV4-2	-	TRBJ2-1	CASSPRTVKDEQFF	TGTGCCAGCAGCCCTAGGACGGTGAAGGATGAGCAGTTCTTC
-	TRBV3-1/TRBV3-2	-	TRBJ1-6	CASSQGDPGRSPLHF	TGTGCCAGCAGCCAAGGTGATCCGGGCCGTTCACCCCTCCACTTT
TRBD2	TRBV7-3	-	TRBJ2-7	CASRGLAGPYEQYF	TGTGCCAGCAGAGGACTAGCGGGCCCCTACGAGCAGTACTTC
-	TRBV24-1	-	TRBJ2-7	CATSIRGSVEQYF	TGTGCCACCAGTATAAGGGGGTCGGTTGAGCAGTACTTC
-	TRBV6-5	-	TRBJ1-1	CASSSRTETEAFF	TGTGCCAGCAGTTCCCGGACAGAAACTGAAGCTTTCTTT
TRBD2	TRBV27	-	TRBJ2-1	CASSLWSGRAGNEQFF	TGTGCCAGCAGTTTATGGAGCGGGAGGGCAGGGAATGAGCAGTTCTTC
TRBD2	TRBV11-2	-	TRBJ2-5	CASSSHTRQRERETQYF	TGTGCCAGCAGCTCCCATACCCGACAGCGGGAGAGGGAGACCCAGTACTTC
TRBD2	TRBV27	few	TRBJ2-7	CASSLLGSGSSEQYF	TGTGCCAGCAGTTTATTGGGTAGCGGGAGCAGTGAGCAGTACTTC
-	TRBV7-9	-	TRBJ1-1	CASSLYRSRGDAEAFF	TGTGCCAGCAGCTTATATAGGTCAAGGGGAGACGCTGAAGCTTTCTTT
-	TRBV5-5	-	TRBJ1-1	CASSLAVGQITEAFF	TGTGCCAGCAGCTTGGCCGTCGGCCAAATCACTGAAGCTTTCTTT
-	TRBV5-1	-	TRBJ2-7	CASSTSRGYEQYF	TGCGCCAGCAGCACCTCTAGGGGCTACGAGCAGTACTTC
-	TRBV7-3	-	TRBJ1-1	CASRGPGGTEAFF	TGTGCCAGCAGGGGGCCCGGGGGCACTGAAGCTTTCTTT
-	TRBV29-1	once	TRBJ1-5	CSVAPGLDQPQHF	TGCAGCGTTGCACCAGGGTTGGATCAGCCCCAGCATTTT
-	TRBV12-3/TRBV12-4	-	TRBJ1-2	CASEVFYGYTF	TGTGCCAGCGAAGTTTTCTATGGCTACACCTTC
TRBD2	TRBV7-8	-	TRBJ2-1	CASSLLRTSGGNEQFF	TGTGCCAGCAGCTTATTGCGGACTAGCGGGGGAAATGAGCAGTTCTTC
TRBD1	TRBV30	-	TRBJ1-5	CAWSGTAYSNQPQHF	TGTGCCTGGTCTGGGACAGCTTATAGCAATCAGCCCCAGCATTTT
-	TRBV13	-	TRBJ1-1	CASSLVGITEAFF	TGTGCCAGCAGCTTAGTGGGGATCACTGAAGCTTTCTTT
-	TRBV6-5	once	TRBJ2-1	CASMVTTYNEQFF	TGTGCCAGCATGGTCACGACCTACAATGAGCAGTTCTTC
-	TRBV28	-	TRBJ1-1	CASGGVNTEAFF	TGTGCCAGTGGGGGAGTGAACACTGAAGCTTTCTTT
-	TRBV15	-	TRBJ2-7	CATSRDHRDSFMGEQYF	TGTGCCACCAGCAGAGATCACCGGGACTCCTTCATGGGCGAGCAGTACTTC
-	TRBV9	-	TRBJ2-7	CASSATGGPAYEQYF	TGTGCCAGCAGCGCGACGGGCGGCCCAGCCTACGAGCAGTACTTC
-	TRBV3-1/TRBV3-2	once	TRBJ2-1	CASSQSQGSSYNEQFF	TGTGCCAGCAGCCAATCACAGGGCAGCTCCTACAATGAGCAGTTCTTC
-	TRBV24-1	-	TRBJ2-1	CATSGGGGSRLDNEQFF	TGTGCCACCAGTGGTGGGGGCGGGAGTCGTTTGGACAATGAGCAGTTCTTC
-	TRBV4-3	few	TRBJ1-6	CASSQDIDWGSPLHF	TGCGCCAGCAGCCAAGATATCGACTGGGGTTCACCCCTCCACTTT
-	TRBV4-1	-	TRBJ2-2	CASSQGANTGELFF	TGCGCCAGCAGCCAGGGGGCGAACACCGGGGAGCTGTTTTTT
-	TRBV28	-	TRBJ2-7	CASIGTNYEQYF	TGTGCCAGCATTGGGACAAACTACGAGCAGTACTTC
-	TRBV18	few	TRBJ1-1	CASSPKGGTEAFF	TGTGCCAGCTCACCGAAGGGGGGCACTGAAGCTTTCTTT
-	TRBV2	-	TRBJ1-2	CASSEWREGGYTF	TGTGCCAGCAGTGAGTGGAGGGAGGGCGGCTACACCTTC
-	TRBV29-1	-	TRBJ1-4	CSVRTPKGGNNEKLFF	TGCAGCGTTCGTACTCCAAAAGGGGGGAATAATGAAAAACTGTTTTTT
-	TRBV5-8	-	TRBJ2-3	CASSLRGPDTQYF	TGTGCCAGCAGCTTAAGAGGACCAGATACGCAGTATTTT
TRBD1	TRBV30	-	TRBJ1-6	CAWSVRGTGVSPLHF	TGTGCCTGGAGTGTTCGTGGGACAGGGGTATCACCCCTCCACTTT
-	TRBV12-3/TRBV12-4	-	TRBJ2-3	CASSGLRSNTQYF	TGTGCCAGCTCGGGACTCCGTAGCAATACGCAGTATTTT